Listed below are T cell receptor beta chains from one sample, sequenced in a study of T-cell memory formation after mild COVID-19. TCRdb itself ran the 5' RACE reads through MiXCR, one entry per CDR3 protein. The table includes over 400,000 distinct CDR3 sequences, about 25% detected once. The sample consisted of PBMCs or a T cell subset sorted from them (not recorded which). All receptors derive from an adult woman who had mild COVID-19 (a few samples of this study predate the infection). Cell type and time point are not known. The CDR3 runs from the conserved cysteine through the conserved F or W. A D gene is named only where the DNA matches it firmly. Part of the rows lack a size; the others show once, few, many or a class for expanded clones.

CDR3aa,CDR3nt,j_gene,d_gene,v_gene,abundance
CASSFLTGGTDTQYF,TGCGCCAGCAGCTTTTTAACAGGGGGTACAGATACGCAGTATTTT,TRBJ2-3,TRBD1,TRBV4-1,.
CASSFLAGRTSDTQYF,TGTGCCAGCAGTTTCTTAGCGGGCCGCACGTCGGATACGCAGTATTTT,TRBJ2-3,TRBD2,TRBV12-3/TRBV12-4,few
CASSLPGLAGGDTQYF,TGTGCCAGCAGCTTACCGGGACTAGCGGGGGGGGATACGCAGTATTTT,TRBJ2-3,TRBD2,TRBV5-5,few
CAGRASYEQYF,TGTGCCGGGCGGGCCTCCTACGAGCAGTACTTC,TRBJ2-7,.,TRBV30,few
CASSQVQEEKLFF,TGCGCCAGCAGCCAAGTACAGGAAGAAAAACTGTTTTTT,TRBJ1-4,.,TRBV4-1,.
CASSFSWGYEQYF,TGTGCCAGCAGTTTTAGCTGGGGATACGAGCAGTACTTC,TRBJ2-7,.,TRBV12-3/TRBV12-4,.
CASSPEESSPRYF,TGTGCCAGCTCTCCTGAAGAATCGAGTCCCCGGTACTTC,TRBJ2-5,.,TRBV18,few
CASSLAPRQGDASDTQYF,TGCGCCAGCAGCTTGGCGCCCCGACAGGGGGACGCATCAGATACGCAGTATTTT,TRBJ2-3,TRBD1,TRBV5-1,.
CASSFRGGQETQYF,TGTGCCAGCAGCTTCCGAGGGGGCCAAGAGACCCAGTACTTC,TRBJ2-5,.,TRBV7-9,many
CATSDYGEADTQYF,TGTGCCACCAGTGATTACGGGGAAGCAGATACGCAGTATTTT,TRBJ2-3,.,TRBV24-1,few
CATSGSGKGDTQYF,TGTGCCACCAGTGGTAGCGGGAAAGGTGATACGCAGTATTTT,TRBJ2-3,TRBD2,TRBV24-1,few
CATSDSGPQYF,TGTGCCACCAGTGACTCAGGGCCGCAGTATTTT,TRBJ2-3,.,TRBV24-1,.
CASNRQGWDEQFF,TGTGCCAGCAACCGACAGGGGTGGGATGAGCAGTTCTTC,TRBJ2-1,TRBD1,TRBV7-9,few
CSVEDHAGREKLFF,TGCAGCGTTGAAGATCACGCCGGCAGGGAAAAACTGTTTTTT,TRBJ1-4,.,TRBV29-1,few
CASSFQAGADTQYF,TGTGCCAGCAGCTTTCAAGCGGGGGCAGATACGCAGTATTTT,TRBJ2-3,TRBD2,TRBV7-3,.
CASSFAGGQETQYF,TGTGCCAGCAGTTTTGCGGGGGGGCAAGAGACCCAGTACTTC,TRBJ2-5,TRBD2,TRBV6-5,many
CASSYSYGSHQPQHF,TGTGCCAGCAGTTACTCCTACGGGTCCCATCAGCCCCAGCATTTT,TRBJ1-5,.,TRBV6-2/TRBV6-3,.
CASSLGRAGHNEQFF,TGTGCCAGCAGCTTAGGGAGGGCAGGTCACAATGAGCAGTTCTTC,TRBJ2-1,TRBD2,TRBV7-3,.
CAWSRGDRYEQYF,TGTGCCTGGAGTCGGGGGGATCGGTACGAGCAGTACTTC,TRBJ2-7,TRBD2,TRBV30,.
CASRSASGQVYEQYF,TGTGCCAGCAGGTCCGCTTCGGGACAGGTCTACGAGCAGTACTTC,TRBJ2-7,TRBD1,TRBV12-3/TRBV12-4,few
CASSLGTSGSYTDTQYF,TGTGCCAGCAGCTTAGGGACTAGCGGGAGCTACACAGATACGCAGTATTTT,TRBJ2-3,TRBD2,TRBV7-9,many
CASSVEIGTGGPIDTQYF,TGTGCCAGCAGCGTAGAGATTGGGACGGGAGGGCCGATAGATACGCAGTATTTT,TRBJ2-3,TRBD2,TRBV9,few
CATHGGPYEQYF,TGTGCCACCCACGGAGGCCCTTACGAGCAGTACTTC,TRBJ2-7,.,TRBV6-5,.
CASSLAAASGVQETQYF,TGCGCCAGCAGCTTGGCCGCGGCTAGCGGGGTGCAAGAGACCCAGTACTTC,TRBJ2-5,TRBD2,TRBV5-1,.
CASSSSWNQPQHF,TGTGCCAGCAGCTCCTCATGGAATCAGCCCCAGCATTTT,TRBJ1-5,.,TRBV7-9,.
CASSLAWAGGLYNEQFF,TGTGCCAGCAGCTTGGCTTGGGCGGGAGGCCTTTACAATGAGCAGTTCTTC,TRBJ2-1,TRBD2,TRBV5-8,few
CSARVGPRRQPQHF,TGCAGTGCGAGAGTTGGACCCAGGAGGCAGCCCCAGCATTTT,TRBJ1-5,.,TRBV20-1,.
CASSFSSGSSYNEQFF,TGCGCCAGCAGCTTTTCTTCGGGCAGCTCCTACAATGAGCAGTTCTTC,TRBJ2-1,.,TRBV5-1,.
CASSQARGGTDTQYF,TGTGCCAGCAGCCAGGCGCGAGGGGGGACAGATACGCAGTATTTT,TRBJ2-3,.,TRBV4-2,.
CSLFTIGGEGTEAFF,TGCAGCCTCTTCACCATCGGGGGCGAGGGCACTGAAGCTTTCTTT,TRBJ1-1,.,TRBV29-1,.
CATSDSGTGRYEQYF,TGTGCCACCAGTGATTCCGGGACAGGGAGGTACGAGCAGTACTTC,TRBJ2-7,TRBD1,TRBV24-1,.
CASSQETGLSSNEQFF,TGTGCCAGCAGTCAGGAAACGGGACTGAGCTCCAATGAGCAGTTCTTC,TRBJ2-1,.,TRBV28,.
CASSPGTSGGPRPDTQYF,TGTGCCAGCAGTCCTGGGACTAGCGGGGGCCCACGACCAGATACGCAGTATTTT,TRBJ2-3,TRBD2,TRBV12-3/TRBV12-4,.
CASSYQLISADVAYNEQFF,TGTGCCAGCAGTTATCAGCTCATATCGGCGGACGTGGCCTACAATGAGCAGTTCTTC,TRBJ2-1,.,TRBV6-5,.
CASIGVSSSGANVLTF,TGTGCCAGCATCGGTGTCAGCTCCTCTGGGGCCAACGTCCTGACTTTC,TRBJ2-6,.,TRBV2,few
CASSPPVSNQPQHF,TGTGCCAGCAGTCCCCCCGTGAGCAATCAGCCCCAGCATTTT,TRBJ1-5,.,TRBV12-3/TRBV12-4,.
CASSIPGQVYNEQFF,TGTGCCAGTAGTATCCCTGGACAGGTTTACAATGAGCAGTTCTTC,TRBJ2-1,TRBD1,TRBV19,.
CASSSGALGEQYF,TGTGCCAGCAGCTCCGGGGCCCTGGGAGAGCAGTACTTC,TRBJ2-7,.,TRBV11-3,few
CASSIENYGYTF,TGTGCCAGTAGTATAGAGAACTATGGCTACACCTTC,TRBJ1-2,.,TRBV19,.
CATSRDMAFGDEQFF,TGTGCCACCAGCAGAGATATGGCCTTTGGCGATGAGCAGTTCTTC,TRBJ2-1,.,TRBV15,few
CASSVHGGPYEQYF,TGTGCCAGCAGCGTCCACGGGGGGCCCTACGAGCAGTACTTC,TRBJ2-7,.,TRBV9,.
CASSYGTAQETQYF,TGTGCCAGCAGCTACGGGACGGCCCAAGAGACCCAGTACTTC,TRBJ2-5,.,TRBV7-2,.
CSARDPLGGMTEAFF,TGCAGTGCTAGAGATCCCCTCGGGGGCATGACTGAAGCTTTCTTT,TRBJ1-1,.,TRBV20-1,.
CASSSPSGISWDILYF,TGTGCCAGCAGTTCACCCAGCGGGATAAGTTGGGACATTCTGTACTTC,TRBJ2-4,.,TRBV12-3/TRBV12-4,.
CASSPWTGSSYEQYF,TGTGCCAGCTCACCCTGGACAGGGAGTTCTTACGAGCAGTACTTC,TRBJ2-7,TRBD1,TRBV18,once
CASSLGVDTGGTGELFF,TGCGCCAGCAGCTTGGGAGTCGACACCGGGGGCACCGGGGAGCTGTTTTTT,TRBJ2-2,.,TRBV5-1,few
CASSPRPIIGTEAFF,TGTGCCAGCTCACCACGGCCGATAATTGGCACTGAAGCTTTCTTT,TRBJ1-1,.,TRBV18,.
CSARDLTGTMGYEQYF,TGCAGTGCTAGAGATTTGACAGGGACCATGGGCTACGAGCAGTACTTC,TRBJ2-7,TRBD1,TRBV20-1,.
CASRRTGETEAFF,TGTGCCAGCAGACGGACAGGGGAGACTGAAGCTTTCTTT,TRBJ1-1,TRBD1,TRBV28,once
CASSVLAGYTDTQYF,TGTGCCAGCAGTGTACTAGCGGGGTACACAGATACGCAGTATTTT,TRBJ2-3,TRBD2,TRBV6-5,.
CSVVRDGVAAQYF,TGCAGCGTTGTGCGGGACGGCGTTGCGGCCCAGTACTTC,TRBJ2-5,.,TRBV29-1,.
CAAAAGVSYEQYF,TGTGCTGCGGCAGCGGGGGTTTCCTACGAGCAGTACTTC,TRBJ2-7,TRBD2,TRBV5-4,few
CAISGGNVDEQFF,TGTGCCATCAGTGGGGGGAATGTCGATGAGCAGTTCTTC,TRBJ2-1,.,TRBV10-3,.
CATSRDGGPYEQYF,TGTGCCACCAGCAGAGATGGGGGGCCATACGAGCAGTACTTC,TRBJ2-7,.,TRBV15,.
CASSQDPTGDSNQPQHF,TGCGCCAGCAGCCAAGACCCGACAGGGGACAGCAATCAGCCCCAGCATTTT,TRBJ1-5,TRBD1,TRBV4-3,once
CASSQDFPPRNEQYF,TGTGCCAGCAGCCAAGATTTCCCCCCCCGGAACGAGCAGTACTTC,TRBJ2-7,.,TRBV4-2,few
CATEETSSTDTQYF,TGTGCCACCGAAGAAACTTCTAGCACAGATACGCAGTATTTT,TRBJ2-3,.,TRBV24-1,few
CASSLSWGGGNTIYF,TGTGCCAGCAGCTTAAGTTGGGGGGGTGGAAACACCATATATTTT,TRBJ1-3,.,TRBV7-2,.
CASSPQQNIQYF,TGTGCCAGCAGCCCTCAACAAAACATTCAGTACTTC,TRBJ2-4,.,TRBV6-1,few
CSVYGQGDAEQYF,TGCAGCGTTTATGGGCAGGGGGACGCGGAGCAGTACTTC,TRBJ2-7,TRBD1,TRBV29-1,.